This T cell receptor beta chain was found in a study of shared clonotypes between healthy human individuals. Overall study context: Aged 18 to 49, the donors were a couple of women and a few men.

Some clones are missing from TCRdb's copy, which holds only in-frame ones; the method was immunoSEQ multiplex PCR. Found here are approximately 1.4 million clones, roughly 98% of them singletons; the top ten hold 0.4% to 0.55%. Researchers partitioned CD4+ cells into CD45RA+ naive and CD45RA-negative memory subsets. Of note for this clone: The antigen is not known.

Study-level findings and limits: Memory subsets generally showed lower estimated richness than naive subsets. Sampling covered nothing but blood. Tissue TCR repertoires likely differ from those found in blood.

The length of the CDR3 is 10 residues. The ends were cut back, 3 bases at V and 13 bases at J, with 10 bases in the middle. CDR1 is DFQATT, CDR2 SNEGSKA, per germline (reference sequence). The sample was naive CD4+ T cells sorted from blood. Described subset: CD45RA+ positively selected. This clonotype was sampled from a man aged 25-45 years in good health. The J gene is TRBJ2-1, the V gene TRBV20-1; the D call may be TRBD1 or TRBD2 (5 bases each). The CDR3 sequence: CSASHGGQFF. The CDR3 nucleotides read TGCAGTGCTAGCCATGGGGGACAGTTCTTC.